The clone carrying this T cell receptor (beta chain) has a handful of counts. Using immunoSEQ multiplex PCR, the repertoire was profiled, and TCRdb retains in-frame clones only, with some absent. The sample shows about 150,000 clones, 87% of them seen only once. The sample belongs to a study of blood T cell repertoires in COVID-19. V lost 6 bases and J 4 bases, leaving 10 bases between the germline ends. The CDR3 is made up of 13 amino acids. CDR1 and CDR2 (germline): MDHEN, SYDVKM. Sequencing input: peripheral blood. The TCR was taken from a human donor in a cohort sampled during active COVID-19. The chain combines TRBV28 with TRBJ1-5, with D perhaps matching TRBD1 (5 bases). CDR3 bases: TGTGCCAGCAGACTTGACAGAAATCAGCCCCAGCATTTT. As protein: CASRLDRNQPQHF.